This T cell receptor beta chain is drawn from a study of neurological immune-mediated disorders (dated by TCRdb to the late 2010s). At the level of the whole study: Peripheral blood TCR-beta repertoires from patients with HTLV-I-associated myelopathy (HAM/TSP), patients with multiple sclerosis, and healthy controls were compared in the study using UMI-based sequencing. The roughly 110 TCR-beta libraries covered PBMC samples along with longitudinal samples, technical triplicates, and paired sorted CD4+ and CD8+ T-cell subsets. The cohort included 60 to 70 subjects: approximately 15 with HAM/TSP, about 34 with multiple sclerosis, and 20 healthy controls.

The healthy controls were volunteers from a blood bank in Maryland, USA. Unsorted PBMC libraries were generated from 2 million PBMCs stored in RNAlater at -80 °C until RNA extraction. Peripheral blood was subjected to Ficoll-Hypaque density gradient centrifugation to isolate PBMCs, which were then cryopreserved in liquid nitrogen. cDNA was synthesized by template-switch 5'RACE using a primer with a 10-nucleotide random unique molecular identifier that tagged each TCR transcript. Every sequencing run yielded over 160 million TCR-beta sequences covering 15-18 subjects. The RNeasy kit was used for extraction of total RNA. TCR-beta VDJ regions were amplified with primers for the TCR constant region and the 5'RACE anchor, using the KAPA Real-time Library Amplification kit. A first PCR added sample indexes and Illumina adaptors, after which a second PCR increased the library yield. After Ampure bead purification, the TCR product of roughly 650 bp was size-selected on a 2% E-gel SizeSelection system. Before pooling, libraries had their quality checked on a Bioanalyzer, their concentration measured with Qubit, and their quantity determined with the Kapa Library Quantification kit. Libraries were sequenced paired-end 2 x 150 bp on an Illumina HiSeq 2500. To increase sequence diversity, roughly 24-30% phiX was spiked into each library pool. The authors processed their data as follows. The UMI-based MiGEC pipeline processed quality-filtered reads and removed over 75% of raw TCR sequences during error correction. IMGT germline references were used for alignment of VDJ genes, and clonotypes were defined by a unique CDR3 amino acid sequence together with V-J genes. VDJtools evaluated clonal expansion, Shannon diversity and CDR3 relatedness (CalcPairwiseDistances, ClusterSamples); CLCbio workbench built phylogenetic trees. Expanded clones were defined as having at least 8 unique UMIs, based on coefficient-of-variation modelling across technical triplicates. The raw public reads went through TCRdb reprocessing: fastp at Q25, MiXCR clone calling, in-frame beta chains kept. Rows matching on CDR3 protein sequence are summarized as one entry with the most common DNA and genes. The V and J calls were not made by the authors but by TCRdb's processing. The sample table lists tens of thousands of distinct CDR3 sequences, roughly 13% of them with a count of one. The ten top clones hold roughly 1.2% of the sample.

To note about this clonotype: The specificity of this receptor is unknown. Per-nucleotide qualities are absent, and no much larger clonotype sits a single base away.

Looking up the germline V gene yields CDR1 SNHLY and CDR2 FYNNEI. From the cysteine up to the phenylalanine, the CDR3 has a length of 16 residues. Left in the record is the CDR3 DNA by itself, 48 bases read in frame from the first base. V is clipped by 7 bases and J by 9 bases, and the sequence between their germline boundaries is 22 bases long. Overall study outcomes, separate from this receptor: TCR clonal expansion was highest in HAM/TSP patients and lowest in MS patients, with MS patients falling below even healthy controls. No identical CDR3 amino acid sequences were shared among expanded clones across subjects, suggesting private TCR-beta repertoires in all groups.

Sequenced sample: PBMCs. Recombination joined TRBV2 with TRBJ1-6; matching of 5 bases hints at TRBD1 as the D gene. The sequence derives from a female donor in good health. The DNA is TGTGCCAGCACCCTGCAGCAACCTGGGGCGGGTTCACCCCTCCACTTT. This gives the protein CASTLQQPGAGSPLHF.